The 3 T cell receptor beta chains given below trace back to one sample, sequenced in a study of graft-versus-host responses after intestinal transplantation. These receptors' targets are unknown. Here immunoSEQ multiplex PCR was the method, and the copy in TCRdb shows in-frame clones only, minus some. The repertoire holds approximately 90,000 clones, with about 88% as singletons. This material consisted of unstimulated CD4+ T cells sorted from spleen or lymph node cells, taken before transplant. The receptor source for this set is a human donor who was the organ donor for an intestinal transplant.

V is TRBV2 and J is TRBJ1-4; TRBD1 matches at 12 bases. This CDR3 has 17 residues. Per the germline V gene, CDR1 is SNHLY and CDR2 is FYNNEI. Trimming at V came to 7 bases and at J to 8 bases, leaving 14 bases not matched to a gene. The CDR3 sequence: CASTGGQGARGLEKLFF. In DNA form, the CDR3 reads TGTGCCAGCACTGGGGGACAGGGGGCGCGAGGTTTGGAAAAACTGTTTTTT.

This chain joins TRBV25-1 and TRBJ2-1; 10 positions match TRBD2. Germline loops: CDR1 MGHDK, CDR2 SYGVNS. There are 15 residues in the CDR3. Trimming at V came to 6 bases and at J to 7 bases, leaving 9 bases not matched to a gene. The CDR3 DNA reads as TGTGCCAGCAGCAGCGGGAGGGCCAGGGGGAATGAGCAGTTCTTC. It is translated as CASSSGRARGNEQFF.

The chain is built from TRBV5-4 and TRBJ2-4; tentatively, D is TRBD1 (5 bases). The CDR3 runs 14 residues. Germline-derived CDR1 and CDR2 are SGHNT and YYREEE (reference sequence). V was trimmed by 2 bases and J by 8 bases, leaving 14 bases between them. The CDR3 reads CASSFGPIGDIQYF. CDR3 sequence (DNA): TGTGCCAGCAGCTTCGGGCCGATAGGGGACATTCAGTACTTC.